Listed here are 3 T cell receptor beta chains from one sample, sequenced in a study of cytomegalovirus exposure and HLA in healthy donors. PCR was performed using 60 Vbeta and 13 Jbeta primers. Only in-frame clones appear in the TCRdb table, and some are missing; sequencing was by immunoSEQ multiplex PCR. There are more than 90,000 clones in the sample; around 80% occur only once, and 7% to 10% lies in the top ten. The source material was PBMCs. Receptor source: a human donor in good health.

CDR3 DNA sequence: TGTGCCAGCAGCCCCAGACACGCACCCTCCTACGAGCAGTACTTC. Protein: CASSPRHAPSYEQYF. The V gene is TRBV14, the J gene TRBJ2-7; D is uncertain. With 4 bases removed from V and 0 bases from J, the gap between germline ends came to 13 bases. In germline, CDR1 is SGHDN, CDR2 FVKESK. The CDR3 has 15 residues.

Of note for this clone: Germline is not matched at one junction end, which may reflect a read error. The chain has TRBV6-1 and TRBJ2-4, with TRBD1 identical over 8 bases. Germline V CDR1 and CDR2: MNHNS, SASEGT. The length of the CDR3 is 13 residues. This CDR3 reads CASSETRDRKLGF. The CDR3 DNA sequence: TGTGCCAGCAGTGAAACCCGGGACAGGAAGCTGGGATTC.

V gene TRBV7-2 combines with J gene TRBJ2-2; 9 nucleotides align to TRBD2. The CDR3 is made up of 13 amino acids. The junction had 2 bases not matched to a gene; V was cut back by 5 bases and J by 7 bases. CDR1 and CDR2 (germline): SGHTA, FQGNSA. The CDR3 region is CASSRTSVGELFF. CDR3 in DNA: TGTGCCAGCAGCCGGACTAGCGTCGGGGAGCTGTTTTTT.